These 8 T cell receptor beta chains came from one sample sequenced in a study of regulatory T cells in long-lasting Graves disease. Time point of the sample: newly diagnosed GD, antithyroid drugs for less than 3 months. Construction of the TCR library relied on RNA isolated from PBMCs. TCR beta libraries were built with iRepertoire HTBI primers and Arm-PCR of CDR3 regions. TCRdb reprocessed the multiplex PCR reads with MiXCR, giving one entry per CDR3 protein. The sample carries about 500,000 distinct CDR3 sequences, 12% recorded once. These same data were also listed under a study on T cells in Graves' hyperthyroidism and ophthalmopathy.

The sample in question was peripheral blood mononuclear cells (PBMCs), obtained at new diagnosis, from a patient treated with antithyroid drugs. Source of these receptors: a woman in her twenties or thirties with Graves disease.

This clonotype appeared many times. V and J are TRBV29-1 and TRBJ2-1, with D maybe TRBD2 (5 bases). CDR3 length: 13 amino acids. Germline V lookup: CDR1 SQVTM, CDR2 ANQGSEA. V dropped 5 bases and J dropped 4 bases, with 12 bases sitting between them. The CDR3 coding sequence is TGCAGCGTTTACCCGGGATCGTACAATGAGCAGTTCTTC. Amino acid sequence: CSVYPGSYNEQFF.

This clonotype was seen at least ten times. V usage is TRBV18 and J usage is TRBJ2-3, with 7 bases matching TRBD2. Germline values: CDR1 KGHSH, CDR2 LQKENI. V shed 3 bases, J shed 2 bases, and the junction held 5 bases outside the gene matches. CDR3 length equals 15 residues. The CDR3 here is CASSPASGTTDTQYF. In DNA, the CDR3 is TGTGCCAGCTCACCGGCTAGCGGAACCACAGATACGCAGTATTTT.

The V call is TRBV12-3 or TRBV12-4, the J call TRBJ1-1; D is unresolved. The CDR3 totals 13 residues. Trimming took 4 bases from V and 1 from J, leaving 7 bases between them. CDR3 residues: CASSWEGNTEAFF. Here the CDR3 DNA reads TGTGCCAGCAGTTGGGAGGGGAACACTGAAGCTTTCTTT.

This clonotype was seen many times. The chain recombines TRBV24-1 with TRBJ2-5; possible D gene TRBD1, 6 bases. Trimming shortened V by 2 bases and J by 4 bases, and 10 bases separated the two germline ends. The CDR3 has 14 amino acids. Germline CDR1 is KGHDR and CDR2 is SFDVKD. The CDR3 sequence is CATSDSQTGETQYF. CDR3 sequence (DNA): TGTGCCACCAGTGATTCGCAGACAGGAGAGACCCAGTACTTC.

This clonotype was recorded many times. The chain couples TRBV11-2 to TRBJ1-1; 7 positions agree with TRBD1. V gave up 1 base and J gave up 5 bases; unmatched junction bases: 10. The CDR3 loop spans 16 amino acids. Germline V gene lookup returns CDR1 SGHAT and CDR2 FQNNGV. The CDR3 DNA reads TGTGCCAGCAGCTTAGGACAGGGCCGCTTCGTTACTGAAGCTTTCTTT. Amino acids: CASSLGQGRFVTEAFF. Full variable domain (outside the CDR3, taken from reference TRBV11-2 and TRBJ1-1): EAGVAQSPRYKIIEKRQSVAFWCNPISGHATLYWYQQILGQGPKLLIQFQNNGVVDDSQLPKDRFSAERLKGVDSTLKIQPAKLEDSAVYLCASSLGQGRFVTEAFFGQGTRLTVV.

This clonotype has ten or more counts. CDR3 sequence reads: CASSKDSSYNEQFF. The CDR3 DNA reads TGCGCCAGCTCCAAAGATTCCTCCTACAATGAGCAGTTCTTC. The J gene is TRBJ2-1, the V gene TRBV5-1; no definite D call. The CDR3 extends over 14 amino acids. V dropped 7 bases and J dropped 0 bases, with 11 bases sitting between them. Germline V gives CDR1 SGHRS, CDR2 YFSETQ.

This clonotype appeared many times. The V call is TRBV2, the J call TRBJ1-5; D ambiguous. V gave up 5 bases and J gave up 9 bases, with 14 bases separating them. CDR1 and CDR2 from the germline V gene are SNHLY and FYNNEI. There are 13 residues in the CDR3. The CDR3 sequence: CASSPPPGRPQHF. In DNA, the CDR3 is TGTGCCAGCAGTCCGCCTCCCGGGCGGCCCCAGCATTTT.

This clonotype was seen only a few times. The gene calls are TRBV6-5 and TRBJ2-1, with 9 positions matching TRBD2. CDR1 MNHEY and CDR2 SVGAGI come from the germline V gene. CDR3 length: 14 residues. V shed 4 bases and J 6 bases; nucleotides not matched to a gene: 4. This CDR3 reads CASSSGTSSNEQFF. Written as DNA, the CDR3 is TGTGCCAGCAGTTCCGGGACTAGCTCCAATGAGCAGTTCTTC.